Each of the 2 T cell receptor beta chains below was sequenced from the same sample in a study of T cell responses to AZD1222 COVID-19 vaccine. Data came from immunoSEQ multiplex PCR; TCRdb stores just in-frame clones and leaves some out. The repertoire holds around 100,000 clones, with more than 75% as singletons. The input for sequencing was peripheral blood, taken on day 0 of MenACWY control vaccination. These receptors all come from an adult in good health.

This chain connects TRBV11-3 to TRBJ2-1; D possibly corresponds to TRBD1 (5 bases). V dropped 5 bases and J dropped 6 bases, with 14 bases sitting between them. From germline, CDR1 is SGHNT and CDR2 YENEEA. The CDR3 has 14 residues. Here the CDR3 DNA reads TGTGCCAGCAGCCTCACCAGGGCAGCCAATGAGCAGTTCTTC. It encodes CASSLTRAANEQFF. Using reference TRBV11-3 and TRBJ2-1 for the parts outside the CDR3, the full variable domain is EAGVVQSPRYKIIEKKQPVAFWCNPISGHNTLYWYLQNLGQGPELLIRYENEEAVDDSQLPKDRFSAERLKGVDSTLKIQPAELGDSAVYLCASSLTRAANEQFFGPGTRLTVL.

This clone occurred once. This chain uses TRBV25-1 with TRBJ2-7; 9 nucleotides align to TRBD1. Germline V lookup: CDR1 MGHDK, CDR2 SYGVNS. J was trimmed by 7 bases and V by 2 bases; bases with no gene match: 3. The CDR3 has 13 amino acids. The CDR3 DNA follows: TGTGCCAGCAGTGAAGGACAGGGGTGGGAGCAGTACTTC. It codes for CASSEGQGWEQYF.